This TCR beta chain is from a study of vaccination effects on CD4 cells after COVID-19. Whole-study findings and limits: Vaccine- and infection-induced clones showed marked clonal contraction late following vaccination. No early post-infection timepoints were available in the study, which also included few convalescent patients.

Here immunoSEQ multiplex PCR was the method, and the copy in TCRdb shows in-frame clones only, minus some. Of 70,000 to 75,000 clones listed, approximately 70% are singletons. This CDR3 region has 17 residues. In germline, CDR1 is MNHNS, CDR2 SASEGT. The V gene end was trimmed by 3 bases and the J gene end by 3 bases; junction bases not matched to a gene: 12. In regard to this clone: Its target is not known.

Ahead of sequencing, the ViraFEST assay grew antigen-specific CD4+ T cells using viral peptide pools. On roughly day 9 of culture, CD4+ T cells were separated out. People in the vaccine group had not been infected with SARS-CoV-2 before, and their nucleocapsid antibodies were negative. Supplemented with approximately 10 IU/ml IL-2 and 8 to 10 ug/ml peptides, two million PBMC per well were kept in culture. V and J are TRBV6-1 and TRBJ2-3; 7 bases are a match to TRBD2. The sample here was CD4+ T cells from PBMCs cultured with HCoV-OC43 spike peptides, taken before COVID-19 vaccination. The subset is: HCoV-OC43 spike overlapping peptide pool stimulation. This receptor was taken from a human donor who received a COVID-19 vaccine. The DNA for the CDR3 is TGTGCCAGCAGTGACACCGGGAGGAATTGGGCAACAGATACGCAGTATTTT. Translated: CASSDTGRNWATDTQYF.